The sequence of this TCR beta chain was determined in a study of blood T cell repertoires in COVID-19. About the research overall: The origin of the acute and convalescent COVID-19 samples was the United States, Italy and Spain.

The data were produced by immunoSEQ multiplex PCR, yet TCRdb's version contains in-frame clones alone and is incomplete. The sample lists about 170,000 clones, approximately 88% occurring once. The origin of this receptor is a woman in her sixties with acute or convalescent COVID-19. The sequenced sample consisted of peripheral blood.

The CDR3 sequence: CASSEAPNGVQETQYF. The CDR3 DNA reads as TGTGCCAGCAGTGAAGCCCCAAACGGGGTTCAAGAGACCCAGTACTTC. The V call is TRBV6-1, the J call TRBJ2-5; TRBD2 might be the D (5 bases). Germline-derived CDR1 and CDR2 are MNHNS and SASEGT. Trimming took off 0 bases at V and 2 bases at J, with 13 bases between the two ends. CDR3 length equals 16 residues.